The TCR beta chain described here comes from a study of technical replicates of blood from a handful of donors. Germline V lookup: CDR1 SEHNR, CDR2 FQNEAQ (reference sequence). CDR3 size: 13 residues. The V segment lost 6 bases and the J segment 4 bases; nucleotides outside the gene matches: 2. Profiling relied on immunoSEQ multiplex PCR, and the TCRdb table lists in-frame clones only, not all of them. The sample records tens of thousands of clones, about 97% being singletons. The specimen sequenced was T cells isolated from PBMCs. This TCR was sampled from a human donor in good health. This chain uses TRBV7-9 with TRBJ1-4, with TRBD1 matching 7 bases. The CDR3 bases are TGTGCCAGCAGGGGGGACAGTAATGAAAAACTGTTTTTT. Translated, it gives CASRGDSNEKLFF.